The clone carrying this TCR beta chain was counted once. The antigen is unknown. Generated by immunoSEQ multiplex PCR, the TCRdb table keeps only in-frame clones and is missing some. The table lists about 57,000 clones, 65% to 80% of them singletons. The data belong to a study of memory CD4+ T cells and cytomegalovirus serostatus. The wider study: Healthy Belgian adult donors included 9 or 10 CMV-positive and some 24 CMV-negative people. Study results and caveats: Of 150 to 200 reported CMV TCRbeta sequences, just over 65 were found in memory CD4+ repertoires.

The CDR3 spans 17 residues. V dropped 4 bases and J dropped 6 bases, with 22 bases sitting between them. In germline, CDR1 is MGHRA, CDR2 YSYEKL. Single viable CD3+CD4+CD8-CD45RO+ cells were sorted as the memory CD4+ T cells. CD4+ T cells were isolated by positive magnetic selection. This chain links TRBV4-1 with TRBJ2-1; D is uncertain. The sample taken for sequencing was memory CD4+ T cells from blood. This TCR came from an adult in good health and CMV-seronegative. CDR3 sequence reads: CASSPTKTALATNEQFF. CDR3 nucleotide sequence: TGCGCCAGCAGCCCAACGAAAACGGCTTTGGCTACCAATGAGCAGTTCTTC.